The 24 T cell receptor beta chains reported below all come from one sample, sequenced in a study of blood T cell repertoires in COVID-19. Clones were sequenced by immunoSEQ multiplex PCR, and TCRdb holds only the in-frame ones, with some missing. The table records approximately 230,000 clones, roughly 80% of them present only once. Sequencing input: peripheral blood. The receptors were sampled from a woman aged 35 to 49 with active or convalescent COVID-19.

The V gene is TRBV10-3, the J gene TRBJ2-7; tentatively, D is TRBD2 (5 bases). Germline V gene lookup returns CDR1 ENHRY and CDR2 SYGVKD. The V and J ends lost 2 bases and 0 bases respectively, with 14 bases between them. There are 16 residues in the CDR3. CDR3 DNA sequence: TGTGCCATCAGTGAGCGAGGAGGTGGTGGCTCCTACGAGCAGTACTTC. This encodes CAISERGGGGSYEQYF.

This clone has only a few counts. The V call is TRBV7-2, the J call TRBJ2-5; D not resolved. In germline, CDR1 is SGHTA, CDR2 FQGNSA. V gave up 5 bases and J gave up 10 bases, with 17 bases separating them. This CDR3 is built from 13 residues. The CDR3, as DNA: TGTGCCAGCAGCGCCCCAGGATTGAGAATCCAGTACTTC. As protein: CASSAPGLRIQYF.

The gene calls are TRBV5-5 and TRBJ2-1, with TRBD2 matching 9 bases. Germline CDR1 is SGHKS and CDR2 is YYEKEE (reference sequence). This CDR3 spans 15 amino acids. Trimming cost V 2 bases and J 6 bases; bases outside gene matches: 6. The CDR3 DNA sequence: TGTGCCAGCAGCTTTTATAGCGGGGGTCTCAATGAGCAGTTCTTC. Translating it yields CASSFYSGGLNEQFF.

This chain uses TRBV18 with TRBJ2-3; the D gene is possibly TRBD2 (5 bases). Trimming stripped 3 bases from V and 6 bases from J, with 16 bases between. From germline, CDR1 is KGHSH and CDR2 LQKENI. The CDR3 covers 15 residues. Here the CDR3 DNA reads TGTGCCAGCTCACCCTACGAGGGAGTAGATGATACGCAGTATTTT. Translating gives CASSPYEGVDDTQYF.

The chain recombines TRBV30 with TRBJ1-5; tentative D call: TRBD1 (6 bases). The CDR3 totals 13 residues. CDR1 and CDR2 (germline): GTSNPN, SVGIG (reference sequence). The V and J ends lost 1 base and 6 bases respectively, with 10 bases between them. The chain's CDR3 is CAWSAGAGQPQHF. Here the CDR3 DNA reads TGTGCCTGGAGTGCAGGGGCTGGTCAGCCCCAGCATTTT.

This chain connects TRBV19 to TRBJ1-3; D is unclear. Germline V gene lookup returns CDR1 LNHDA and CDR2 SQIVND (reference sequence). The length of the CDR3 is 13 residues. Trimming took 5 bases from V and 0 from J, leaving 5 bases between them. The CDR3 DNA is TGTGCCAGTAGTTTCAGCTCTGGAAACACCATATATTTT. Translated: CASSFSSGNTIYF.

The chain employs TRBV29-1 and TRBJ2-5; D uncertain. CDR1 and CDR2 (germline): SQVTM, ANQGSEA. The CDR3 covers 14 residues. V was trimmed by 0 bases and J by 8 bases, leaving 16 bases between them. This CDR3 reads CSVEDKSLVKTQYF. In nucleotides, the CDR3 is TGCAGCGTTGAAGATAAGAGTCTAGTGAAAACCCAGTACTTC.

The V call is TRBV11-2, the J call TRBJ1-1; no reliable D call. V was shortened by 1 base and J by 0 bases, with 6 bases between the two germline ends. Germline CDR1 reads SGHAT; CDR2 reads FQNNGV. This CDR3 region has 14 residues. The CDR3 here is CASSLGSVNTEAFF. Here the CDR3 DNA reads TGTGCCAGCAGCTTAGGGTCAGTGAACACTGAAGCTTTCTTT.

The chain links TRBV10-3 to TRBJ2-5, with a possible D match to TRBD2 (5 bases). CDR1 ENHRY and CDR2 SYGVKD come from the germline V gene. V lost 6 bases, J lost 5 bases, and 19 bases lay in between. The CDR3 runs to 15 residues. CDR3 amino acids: CAISPKNTGGETQYF. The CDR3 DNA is TGTGCCATCAGCCCAAAGAATACGGGCGGGGAGACCCAGTACTTC.

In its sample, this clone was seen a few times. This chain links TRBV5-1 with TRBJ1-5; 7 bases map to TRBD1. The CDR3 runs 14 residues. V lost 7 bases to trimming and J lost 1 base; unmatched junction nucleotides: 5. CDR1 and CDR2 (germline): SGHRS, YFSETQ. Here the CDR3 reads CASRQGGSNQPQHF. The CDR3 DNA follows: TGCGCCAGCCGCCAAGGGGGCAGCAATCAGCCCCAGCATTTT.

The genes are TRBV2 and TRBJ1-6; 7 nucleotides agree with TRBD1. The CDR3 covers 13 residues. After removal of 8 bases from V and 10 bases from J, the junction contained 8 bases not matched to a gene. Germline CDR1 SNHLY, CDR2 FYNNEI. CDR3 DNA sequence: TGTGCCAGCGCCCGACAGGGCGGGTCACCCCTCCACTTT. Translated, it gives CASARQGGSPLHF.

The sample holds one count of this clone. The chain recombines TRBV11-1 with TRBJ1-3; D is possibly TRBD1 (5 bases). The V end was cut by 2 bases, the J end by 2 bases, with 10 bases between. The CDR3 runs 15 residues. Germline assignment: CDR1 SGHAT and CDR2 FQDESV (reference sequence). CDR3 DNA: TGTGCCAGCAGCTTACAGGGAACCGCTGGAAACACCATATATTTT. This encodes CASSLQGTAGNTIYF.

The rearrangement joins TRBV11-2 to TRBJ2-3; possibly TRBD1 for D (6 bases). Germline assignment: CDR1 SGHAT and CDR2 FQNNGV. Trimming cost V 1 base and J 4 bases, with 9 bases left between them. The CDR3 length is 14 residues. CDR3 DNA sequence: TGTGCCAGCAGCTTAGGACCAGGGGCAGATACGCAGTATTTT. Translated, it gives CASSLGPGADTQYF.

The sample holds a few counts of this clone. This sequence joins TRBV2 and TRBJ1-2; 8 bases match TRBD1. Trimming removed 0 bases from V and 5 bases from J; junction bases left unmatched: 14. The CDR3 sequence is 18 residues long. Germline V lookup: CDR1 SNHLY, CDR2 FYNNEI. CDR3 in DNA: TGTGCCAGCAGTGAAGCTCGGGCCACAGGGGGATCCCTATATGGCTACACCTTC. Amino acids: CASSEARATGGSLYGYTF.

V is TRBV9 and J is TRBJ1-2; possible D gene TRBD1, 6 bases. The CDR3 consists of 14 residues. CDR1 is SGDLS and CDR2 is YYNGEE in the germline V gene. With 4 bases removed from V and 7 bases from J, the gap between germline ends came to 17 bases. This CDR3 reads CASSPLQGVGGYTF. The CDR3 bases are TGTGCCAGCAGCCCCTTACAGGGAGTCGGTGGCTACACCTTC.

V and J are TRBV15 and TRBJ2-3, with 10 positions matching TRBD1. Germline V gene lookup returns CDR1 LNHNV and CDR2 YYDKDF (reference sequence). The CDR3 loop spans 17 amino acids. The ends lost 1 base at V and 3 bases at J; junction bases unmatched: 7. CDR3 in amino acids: CATSRGMTGGVTDTQYF. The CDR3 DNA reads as TGTGCCACCAGCAGAGGAATGACAGGGGGCGTAACAGATACGCAGTATTTT.

Here the CDR3 DNA reads TGTGCCAGTAGCGAAACAGGGGGCGCGTACACTGAAGCTTTCTTT. Translation: CASSETGGAYTEAFF. V is TRBV19 and J is TRBJ1-1; 9 nucleotides match TRBD1. Germline V gene data show CDR1 as LNHDA and CDR2 as SQIVND (reference sequence). The CDR3 is 15 amino acids. Trimming took 6 bases from V and 3 from J; bases not matched to a gene: 8.

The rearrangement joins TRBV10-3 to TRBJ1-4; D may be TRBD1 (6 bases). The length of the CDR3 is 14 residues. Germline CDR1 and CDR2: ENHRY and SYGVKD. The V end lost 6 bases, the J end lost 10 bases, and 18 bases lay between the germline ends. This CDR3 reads CAIREDPRGGKLFF. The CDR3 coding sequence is TGTGCCATCAGGGAAGACCCAAGGGGGGGAAAACTGTTTTTT.

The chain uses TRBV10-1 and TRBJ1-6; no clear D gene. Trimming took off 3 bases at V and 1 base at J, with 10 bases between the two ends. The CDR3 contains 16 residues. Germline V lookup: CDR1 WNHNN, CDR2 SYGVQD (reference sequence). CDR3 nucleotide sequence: TGCGCCAGCAGTGACTCTAGGCGTTCCTATAATTCACCCCTCCACTTT. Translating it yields CASSDSRRSYNSPLHF.

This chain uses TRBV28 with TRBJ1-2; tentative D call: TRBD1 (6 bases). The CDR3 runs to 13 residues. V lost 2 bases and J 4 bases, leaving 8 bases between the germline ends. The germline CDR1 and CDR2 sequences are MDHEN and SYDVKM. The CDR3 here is CASSLTGFYGYTF. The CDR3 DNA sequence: TGTGCCAGCAGTTTAACAGGGTTCTATGGCTACACCTTC.

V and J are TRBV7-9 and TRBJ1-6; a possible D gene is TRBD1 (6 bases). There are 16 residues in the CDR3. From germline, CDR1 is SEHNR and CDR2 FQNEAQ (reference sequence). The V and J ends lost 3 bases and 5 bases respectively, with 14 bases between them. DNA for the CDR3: TGTGCCAGCAGCTTTACCACGCCAGGGGATAATTCACCCCTCCACTTT. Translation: CASSFTTPGDNSPLHF.

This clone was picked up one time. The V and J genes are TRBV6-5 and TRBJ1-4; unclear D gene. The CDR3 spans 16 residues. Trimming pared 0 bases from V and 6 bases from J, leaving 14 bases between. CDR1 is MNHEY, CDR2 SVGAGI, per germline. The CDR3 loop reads CASSYSRRVRYEKLFF. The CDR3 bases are TGTGCCAGCAGTTACTCGAGGCGGGTGCGGTATGAAAAACTGTTTTTT.

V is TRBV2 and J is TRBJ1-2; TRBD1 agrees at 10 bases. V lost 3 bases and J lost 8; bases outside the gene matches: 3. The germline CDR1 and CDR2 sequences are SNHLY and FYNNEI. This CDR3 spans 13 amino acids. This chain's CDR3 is CASSEGQGRGYTF. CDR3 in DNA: TGTGCCAGCAGTGAGGGACAGGGGAGGGGCTACACCTTC. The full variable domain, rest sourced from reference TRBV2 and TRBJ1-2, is EPEVTQTPSHQVTQMGQEVILRCVPISNHLYFYWYRQILGQKVEFLVSFYNNEISEKSEIFDDQFSVERPDGSNFTLKIRSTKLEDSAMYFCASSEGQGRGYTFGSGTRLTVV.

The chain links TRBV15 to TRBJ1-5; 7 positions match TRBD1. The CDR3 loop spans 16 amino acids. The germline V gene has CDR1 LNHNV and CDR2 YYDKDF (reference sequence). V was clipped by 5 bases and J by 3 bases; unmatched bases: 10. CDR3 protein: CATSGRQGTPNQPQHF. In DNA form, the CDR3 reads TGTGCCACCAGCGGACGACAGGGAACCCCCAATCAGCCCCAGCATTTT.